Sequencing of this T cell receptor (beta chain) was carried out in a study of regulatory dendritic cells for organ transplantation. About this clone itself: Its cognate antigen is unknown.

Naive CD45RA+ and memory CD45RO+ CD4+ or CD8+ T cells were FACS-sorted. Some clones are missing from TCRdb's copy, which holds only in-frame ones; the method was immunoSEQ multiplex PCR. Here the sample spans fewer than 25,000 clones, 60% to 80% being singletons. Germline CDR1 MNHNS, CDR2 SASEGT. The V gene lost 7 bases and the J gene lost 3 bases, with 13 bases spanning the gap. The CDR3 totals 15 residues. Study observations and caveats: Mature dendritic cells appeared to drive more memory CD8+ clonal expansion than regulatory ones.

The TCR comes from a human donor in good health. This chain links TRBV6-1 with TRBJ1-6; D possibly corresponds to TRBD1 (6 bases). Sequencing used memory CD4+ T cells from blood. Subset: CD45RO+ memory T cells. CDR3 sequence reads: CASKLEDSYNSPLHF. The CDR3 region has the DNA TGTGCCAGCAAACTGGAGGACAGCTATAATTCACCCCTCCACTTT.